Shown below are 7 T cell receptor beta chains from a single sample sequenced in a study of shared clonotypes between healthy human individuals. Sequencing used immunoSEQ multiplex PCR; TCRdb keeps in-frame clones, though not all of them. The sample has under 650,000 clones, roughly 95% seen once. The sequenced material came from naive CD4+ T cells sorted from blood. Subset described: CD45RA+ positively selected. These receptors were collected from a woman aged 30 to 39 in good health.

The chain employs TRBV2 and TRBJ1-2; D call uncertain. CDR3 length: 15 residues. Trimming removed 11 bases at V and 7 bases at J, with 26 bases between. CDR1 and CDR2 (germline): SNHLY, FYNNEI. This chain's CDR3 is CAGAFDKSPPSGYTF. The CDR3 DNA sequence: TGTGCCGGCGCTTTTGACAAATCCCCTCCCAGTGGCTACACCTTC.

The J gene is TRBJ2-1, the V gene TRBV5-1; TRBD2 matches 8 bases. There are 17 residues in the CDR3. From germline, CDR1 is SGHRS and CDR2 YFSETQ. V was clipped by 4 bases and J by 8 bases; unmatched bases: 17. The DNA of the CDR3 is TGCGCCAGCAGCCCTCGGTCCAGCGGGAGTCTGGGCTATGAGCAGTTCTTC. It yields the protein CASSPRSSGSLGYEQFF.

This clone was observed once. The chain couples TRBV5-1 to TRBJ1-1; no definite D call. This CDR3 is 13 amino acids long. Trimming left V 3 bases short and J 5 bases short, with 11 bases between. The germline gives CDR1 SGHRS, CDR2 YFSETQ. CDR3 protein: CASSYAKRTEAFF. Here the CDR3 DNA reads TGCGCCAGCAGCTACGCCAAGCGGACTGAAGCTTTCTTT.

V gene TRBV27 combines with J gene TRBJ1-5; D gene uncertain. V was shortened by 5 bases and J by 7 bases, with 9 bases between the two germline ends. The CDR3 has 12 residues. Germline CDR1 MNHEY, CDR2 SMNVEV (reference sequence). The CDR3, as DNA: TGTGCCAGCAGTCCACACAACCAGCCCCAGCATTTT. As protein: CASSPHNQPQHF.

The chain joins TRBV6-5 to TRBJ2-1; TRBD2 aligns across 14 bases. CDR1 is MNHEY and CDR2 is SVGAGI in the germline V gene. J gave up 10 bases and V 8 bases, and 7 bases lay outside the gene matches. The CDR3 extends over 14 amino acids. CDR3 in amino acids: CASWTSGRYWEQFF. The CDR3 DNA sequence: TGTGCCAGCTGGACTAGCGGGAGGTATTGGGAGCAGTTCTTC.

The CDR3 loop reads CASSLGEGRGNQPQHF. Here the CDR3 DNA reads TGTGCCAGCAGCTTGGGAGAGGGCAGGGGGAATCAGCCCCAGCATTTT. V is TRBV5-6 and J is TRBJ1-5; 7 nucleotides align to TRBD1. Losses at the gene ends were 0 bases for V and 4 bases for J; bases not matched to a gene: 7. The CDR3 sequence is 16 residues long. CDR1 SGHDT and CDR2 YYEEEE come from the germline V gene.

The chain links TRBV19 to TRBJ2-2, with D possibly TRBD1 on 6 matching bases. The CDR3 is 14 residues long. CDR1 is LNHDA, CDR2 SQIVND, per germline (reference sequence). V was clipped by 5 bases and J by 4 bases, with 11 bases between them. As DNA, the CDR3 is TGTGCCAGTAGTTCCCCAGGGGTCACCGGGGAGCTGTTTTTT. This sequence encodes CASSSPGVTGELFF.